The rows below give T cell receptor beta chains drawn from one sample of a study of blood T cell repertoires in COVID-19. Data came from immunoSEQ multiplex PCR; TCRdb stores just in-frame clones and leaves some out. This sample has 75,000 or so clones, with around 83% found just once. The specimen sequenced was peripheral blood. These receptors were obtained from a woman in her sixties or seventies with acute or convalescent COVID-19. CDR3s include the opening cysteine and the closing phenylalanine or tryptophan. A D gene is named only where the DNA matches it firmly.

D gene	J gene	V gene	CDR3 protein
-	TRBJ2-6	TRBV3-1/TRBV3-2	CASSQVIAGANVLTF
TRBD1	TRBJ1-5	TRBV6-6	CASTPQGGSNQPQHF
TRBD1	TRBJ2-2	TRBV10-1	CASKGQDTGELFF
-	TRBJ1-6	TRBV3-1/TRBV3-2	CASSQDLSGDRPLHF
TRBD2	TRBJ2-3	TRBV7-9	CASSLTSGRGTDTQYF
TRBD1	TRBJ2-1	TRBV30	CAWSEQDRTYNEQFF
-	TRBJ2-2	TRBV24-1	CATRGLGTGELFF
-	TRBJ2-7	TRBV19	CASSLQAGVHEQYF
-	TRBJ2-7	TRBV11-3	CASSFMEWCSLNTYEQYF
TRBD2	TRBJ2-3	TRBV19	CASSMASGSEFFGTDTQYF
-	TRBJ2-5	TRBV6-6	CASGQTQETQYF
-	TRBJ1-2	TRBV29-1	CSVEEPGYGYTF
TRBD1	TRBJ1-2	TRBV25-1	CASSKPGQDYGYTF
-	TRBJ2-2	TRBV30	CAWNPIRDSRTTGELFF
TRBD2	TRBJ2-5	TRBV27	CASSTRLAGVETQYF
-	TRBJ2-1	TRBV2	CASSEGGTLNEQFF
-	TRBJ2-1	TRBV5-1	CASSLSVRRGNEQFF
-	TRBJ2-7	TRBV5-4	CASQSSLEQYF
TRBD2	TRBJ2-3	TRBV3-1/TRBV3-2	CASSKLAPGADTQYF
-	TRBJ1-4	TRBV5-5	CASSLIADANEKLFF
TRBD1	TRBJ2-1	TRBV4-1	CASSRADRGHEQFF
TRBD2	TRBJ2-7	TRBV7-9	CASSFWVAGGPGSYEQYF
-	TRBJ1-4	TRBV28	CASSLRGANEKLFF
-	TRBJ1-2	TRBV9	CASSGMDQGSLYGYTF
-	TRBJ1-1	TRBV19	CASKFGENTEAFF
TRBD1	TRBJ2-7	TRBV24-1	CATSDYAQGAIGEQYF
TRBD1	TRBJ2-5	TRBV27	CASSLSPLDRDQETQYF
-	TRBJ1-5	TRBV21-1	CASSKGYGAPGSNQPQHF
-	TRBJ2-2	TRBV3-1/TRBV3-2	CASSQWERDTGELFF
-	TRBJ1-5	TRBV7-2	CASSSTGLTHQPQHF
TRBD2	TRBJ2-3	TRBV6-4	CASSPLAGGTDTQYF
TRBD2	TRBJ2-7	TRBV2	CASGSGLADYEQYF
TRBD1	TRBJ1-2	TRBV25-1	CASSWGTGGYGYTF
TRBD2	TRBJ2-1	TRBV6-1	CASSERAPGTRSHEQFF
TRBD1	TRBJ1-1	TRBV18	CASSPRDRGFGDTEAFF
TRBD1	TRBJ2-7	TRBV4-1	CASSQGLGTGGEQYF
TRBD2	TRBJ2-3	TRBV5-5	CASSLGLAGGVDTQYF
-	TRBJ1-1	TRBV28	CASGTGVPAFF
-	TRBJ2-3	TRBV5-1	CASSVETGLHPQYF
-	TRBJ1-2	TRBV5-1	CASSPGRTVGDYGYTF
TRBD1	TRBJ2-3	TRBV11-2	CASSFYGQGTDTQYF
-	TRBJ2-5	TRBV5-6	CASSHSETQYF
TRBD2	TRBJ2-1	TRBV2	CASTGTSGRSMGNEQFF
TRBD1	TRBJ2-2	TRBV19	CASSTTGFGGELFF
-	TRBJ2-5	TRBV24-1	CATSEVGEETQYF
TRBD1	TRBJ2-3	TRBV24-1	CATSDPGQGQGTQYF